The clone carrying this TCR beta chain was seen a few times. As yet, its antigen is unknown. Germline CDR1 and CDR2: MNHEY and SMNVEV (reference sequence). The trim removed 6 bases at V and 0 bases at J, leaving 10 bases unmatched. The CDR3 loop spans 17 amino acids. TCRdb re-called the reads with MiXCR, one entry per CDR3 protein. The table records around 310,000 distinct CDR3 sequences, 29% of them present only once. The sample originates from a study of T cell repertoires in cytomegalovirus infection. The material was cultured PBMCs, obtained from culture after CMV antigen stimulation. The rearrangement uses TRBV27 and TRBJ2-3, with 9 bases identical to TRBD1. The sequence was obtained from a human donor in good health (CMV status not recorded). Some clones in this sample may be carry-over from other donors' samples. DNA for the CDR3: TGTGCCAGCAGACTTACCGACAGGGGGTCTAGCACAGATACGCAGTATTTT. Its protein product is CASRLTDRGSSTDTQYF.